This entry describes one T cell receptor beta chain. The antigen is not known. Produced via immunoSEQ multiplex PCR; TCRdb's table is partial and in-frame only. The sample has about 40,000 clones, approximately 75% seen once. Germline trimming cut 6 bases from V and 12 bases from J; bases unmatched to any gene: 16. The CDR3 is 14 amino acids. Germline V gene lookup returns CDR1 MRHNA and CDR2 SNTAGT. These data originate in a study of radiotherapy plus CTLA-4 blockade in lung cancer. Study details: Patients showed objective responses in 15% to 20% of cases, and disease control was achieved by roughly 30%. The study's findings and limits: Early shifts in blood T cell clones, with interferon-beta, reportedly predicted response best.

The chain is built from TRBV6-4 and TRBJ1-2, with 7 positions matching TRBD1. The sequence derives from a human donor with non-small cell lung cancer that progressed on radiotherapy plus ipilimumab. This specimen was peripheral blood, taken from a patient treated with radiotherapy plus ipilimumab. CDR3 residues: CASSRDRPTMANTF. DNA for the CDR3: TGTGCCAGCAGCCGGGACAGACCCACTATGGCTAACACCTTC.